Following are 30 T cell receptor beta chains from one sample sequenced in a study of breast tumors, draining lymph nodes, adjacent tissues. Axillary draining lymph nodes of breast cancer patients supplied the node samples. MiXCR was run by TCRdb on the multiplex PCR reads, yielding one entry per CDR3 protein. The sample has about 270,000 distinct CDR3 sequences; around 30% are singletons. The sequenced sample was axillary lymph node tissue. The receptors originated from a female donor with breast cancer. Some clones in this sample may be carry-over from other donors' samples.

This clonotype was picked up many times. The chain has TRBV2 and TRBJ2-3, with D possibly being TRBD2 (5 bases). Trimming pared 8 bases from V and 1 base from J, leaving 22 bases between. CDR1 is SNHLY, CDR2 FYNNEI, per germline. The CDR3 has 17 amino acids. CDR3 in amino acids: CASLLAGLRWGTDTQYF. In DNA form, the CDR3 reads TGTGCCAGCTTACTGGCGGGTTTACGCTGGGGCACAGATACGCAGTATTTT.

V and J are TRBV15 and TRBJ2-3; 15 bases map to TRBD2. CDR3 length equals 19 residues. V lost 3 bases and J lost 0; bases outside the gene matches: 7. Germline CDR1 and CDR2: LNHNV and YYDKDF (reference sequence). CDR3 residues: CATSRGGGLAGGSTDTQYF. The CDR3 DNA follows: TGTGCCACCAGCAGGGGTGGGGGACTAGCGGGAGGTAGCACAGATACGCAGTATTTT.

Worth noting for this clonotype: The CDR3 ends on some other residue instead of the conserved phenylalanine or tryptophan, so this is likely a read error. V and J are TRBV28 and TRBJ2-7; 9 positions match TRBD2. The V gene end was trimmed by 2 bases and the J gene end by 1 base; junction bases not matched to a gene: 6. Germline V gene lookup returns CDR1 MDHEN and CDR2 SYDVKM. CDR3 length: 16 residues. DNA for the CDR3: TGTGCCAGCAGTTTAGTATCGCTAGCGGGATCCTACGAGCAGTACCTC. Protein sequence: CASSLVSLAGSYEQYL.

Remarks on this clonotype: This sequence may be a read error, since a much larger clone differs from it by one base. V and J are TRBV10-3 and TRBJ1-2; 7 bases are shared with TRBD1. Germline-derived CDR1 and CDR2 are ENHRY and SYGVKD. V was pared by 5 bases and J by 1 base, with 7 bases of the junction left unmatched. This CDR3 spans 15 amino acids. CDR3 sequence (DNA): TGTGCCATCAGTAGAGGACAGGCCGTTAACTATGGCTACACCTTC. This encodes CAISRGQAVNYGYTF.

In its sample, this clonotype was seen many times. The chain couples TRBV11-3 to TRBJ2-7; TRBD2 is a possible D gene (7 bases). The CDR3 contains 14 residues. The ends were cut back, 2 bases at V and 2 bases at J, with 10 bases in the middle. Germline V gene data show CDR1 as SGHNT and CDR2 as YENEEA. The CDR3 spells CASSLRGAAYEQYF. Here the CDR3 DNA reads TGTGCCAGCAGCTTACGGGGGGCGGCCTACGAGCAGTACTTC.

Ten or more counts support this clonotype. This chain uses TRBV4-1 with TRBJ2-3, with D perhaps TRBD1 (6 bases). The length of the CDR3 is 16 residues. V gave up 4 bases and J gave up 0 bases, with 14 bases separating them. CDR1 MGHRA and CDR2 YSYEKL come from the germline V gene. The CDR3 reads CASSLGQLTSTDTQYF. In DNA form, the CDR3 reads TGCGCCAGCAGCCTTGGACAGTTAACTAGCACAGATACGCAGTATTTT.

This clonotype was observed at least ten times. The chain joins TRBV3-1 to TRBJ1-4, with a possible D match to TRBD1 (6 bases). Trimming pared 5 bases from V and 7 bases from J, leaving 14 bases between. Looked up from germline, CDR1 is LGHDT and CDR2 is YNNKEL (reference sequence). CDR3 length equals 14 residues. The CDR3 loop is CASSAAGVGEKLFF. As DNA, the CDR3 is TGTGCCAGCAGCGCAGCAGGGGTGGGTGAAAAACTGTTTTTT.

Concerning this clonotype itself: Mismatch with germline at one junction end may stem from a read error. As DNA, the CDR3 is TGTGCCAGCAGCCAAGAAGCACTAGCCTCCTGCGAGCAGTACTTC. Protein product: CASSQEALASCEQYF. The rearrangement uses TRBV3-1 and TRBJ2-7; tentatively, D is TRBD2 (6 bases). Germline values: CDR1 LGHDT, CDR2 YNNKEL (reference sequence). The CDR3 is 15 amino acids.

This clonotype was counted at least ten times. The CDR3 loop is CASSTTHQETQYF. In DNA form, the CDR3 reads TGTGCCAGCAGCACGACACACCAAGAGACCCAGTACTTC. This chain joins TRBV7-6 and TRBJ2-5, with D unclear. The V gene's germline CDR1 is SGHVS and CDR2 FNYEAQ. CDR3 length: 13 amino acids. Trimming shortened V by 5 bases and J by 0 bases, and 7 bases separated the two germline ends.

In its sample, this clonotype was seen many times. CDR3 DNA: TGTGCCAGCAGATTCGGGGGAATTGGAAACACCATATATTTT. Amino acids: CASRFGGIGNTIYF. The V call is TRBV7-8, the J call TRBJ1-3; tentative D call: TRBD1 (5 bases). V was cut by 6 bases and J by 3 bases, with 12 bases left in between. The CDR3 spans 14 residues. CDR1 SGHVS and CDR2 FQNEAQ come from the germline V gene. Using reference TRBV7-8 and TRBJ1-3 for the parts outside the CDR3, the full variable domain is GAGVSQSPRYKVAKRGQDVALRCDPISGHVSLFWYQQALGQGPEFLTYFQNEAQLDKSGLPSDRFFAERPEGSVSTLKIQRTQQEDSAVYLCASRFGGIGNTIYFGEGSWLTVV.

In this sample, this clonotype turned up once. This rearrangement joins TRBV7-2 to TRBJ1-5, with D perhaps matching TRBD1 (6 bases). Trimming took off 6 bases at V and 6 bases at J, with 18 bases between the two ends. The germline V gene has CDR1 SGHTA and CDR2 FQGNSA. The CDR3 loop spans 15 amino acids. CDR3 sequence: CASRDVRQEGQPQHF. Here the CDR3 DNA reads TGTGCCAGCAGGGACGTAAGACAGGAGGGTCAGCCCCAGCATTTT.

The CDR3 DNA sequence: TGTGCCAGCCGAGCCGGGACAGGATCAAATGAAAAACTGTTTTTT. Protein sequence: CASRAGTGSNEKLFF. The V and J genes are TRBV28 and TRBJ1-4, with 8 bases matching TRBD1. J was trimmed by 5 bases and V by 8 bases; bases with no gene match: 10. Germline V lookup: CDR1 MDHEN, CDR2 SYDVKM. This CDR3 comprises 15 residues.

This clonotype has a count of ten or more. CDR3 amino acids: CASAQTLRTDTQYF. For the CDR3, the DNA is TGTGCTAGTGCCCAGACACTCCGCACAGATACGCAGTATTTT. The chain joins TRBV12-5 to TRBJ2-3; D gene ambiguous. V was trimmed by 7 bases and J by 1 base, leaving 12 bases between them. CDR1 and CDR2 from the germline V gene are LGHNT and FRNRAP. The CDR3 consists of 14 residues.

This clonotype has a handful of counts. A much larger clone is a single base away; this may be a read error. No conserved phenylalanine or tryptophan is present at the end of the CDR3, so a read error is the likely explanation. CDR3 in DNA: TGTGCCAGCCGGCCAGTAGCGGGAAGAGAGACCCAGTACCTC. Translated, it gives CASRPVAGRETQYL. The J gene is TRBJ2-5, the V gene TRBV7-2; 8 bases are shared with TRBD2. The CDR3 contains 14 residues. The V and J ends lost 8 bases and 4 bases, in that order; junction bases with no gene match: 9. The germline gives CDR1 SGHTA, CDR2 FQGNSA.

V usage is TRBV29-1 and J usage is TRBJ2-6; tentative D call: TRBD2 (7 bases). V was clipped by 4 bases and J by 3 bases, with 13 bases between them. The CDR3 runs 15 residues. CDR1 and CDR2 (germline): SQVTM, ANQGSEA. CDR3 sequence: CSVGGGAIGANVLTF. CDR3 bases: TGCAGCGTTGGGGGGGGGGCGATTGGGGCCAACGTCCTGACTTTC.

The chain joins TRBV19 to TRBJ2-2; D is unclear. Germline assignment: CDR1 LNHDA and CDR2 SQIVND (reference sequence). Trimming cost V 5 bases and J 6 bases, with 7 bases left between them. This CDR3 is built from 12 residues. This CDR3 is CASSALPGELFF. CDR3 sequence (DNA): TGTGCCAGTAGTGCATTGCCCGGGGAGCTGTTTTTT.

A word on this clonotype: It may be a read error: a sequence one base away is much more abundant. The chain employs TRBV6-1 and TRBJ2-7, with D hard to call. Germline V gene lookup returns CDR1 MNHNS and CDR2 SASEGT. CDR3 length equals 12 residues. CDR3 DNA: TGTGCCAGCACGACGAGCTCCTGCGAGCAGTACTTC. The encoded protein is CASTTSSCEQYF.

The chain joins TRBV2 to TRBJ1-1; 8 nucleotides match TRBD1. The V segment lost 4 bases and the J segment 0 bases; nucleotides outside the gene matches: 10. Germline assignment: CDR1 SNHLY and CDR2 FYNNEI. The CDR3 totals 17 residues. The CDR3 region has the DNA TGTGCCAGCAGTGGAAAGGACAGGGAGCACATGAACACTGAAGCTTTCTTT. Translation gives CASSGKDREHMNTEAFF.

This clonotype was recorded a few times. J is TRBJ2-1 and V is TRBV19, with TRBD2 identical over 8 bases. CDR1 LNHDA and CDR2 SQIVND come from the germline V gene (reference sequence). V shed 6 bases, J shed 0 bases, and the junction held 16 bases outside the gene matches. The CDR3 runs 19 residues. CDR3: CASRVSGRNPPSSYNEQFF. In nucleotides, the CDR3 is TGTGCCAGTAGAGTGAGCGGGAGAAACCCCCCCAGCTCCTACAATGAGCAGTTCTTC.

This clonotype came up many times. Here the CDR3 reads CASSLRASGTGSGETQYF. Written as DNA, the CDR3 is TGTGCCAGCAGCTTAAGGGCGTCCGGGACAGGGTCCGGGGAGACCCAGTACTTC. The chain carries TRBV7-9 and TRBJ2-5, with TRBD1 matching 9 bases. The CDR3 extends over 18 amino acids. Germline trimming cut 2 bases from V and 5 bases from J; bases unmatched to any gene: 15. In germline, CDR1 is SEHNR, CDR2 FQNEAQ (reference sequence).

This clonotype was seen ten or more times. The chain joins TRBV10-3 to TRBJ2-1; 8 nucleotides match TRBD1. Germline CDR1 ENHRY, CDR2 SYGVKD. This CDR3 is built from 11 residues. J was trimmed by 14 bases and V by 3 bases; bases with no gene match: 3. As DNA, the CDR3 is TGTGCCATCAGTGATGGGACAGGAGAGTTCTTC. Translation: CAISDGTGEFF.

With regard to this clonotype: The junction differs from germline at one of its ends, possibly a read error. The chain joins TRBV10-3 to TRBJ2-7, with TRBD2 matching over 11 bases. Germline V gene sequence: CDR1 ENHRY, CDR2 SYGVKD. The CDR3 spans 17 residues. As DNA, the CDR3 is TGTGCCAGCAGTTACAAGGCTGGTTCTAGCGGGAGGTACGAGCAGTACTTC. Amino acids: CASSYKAGSSGRYEQYF.

At least ten counts were recorded for this clonotype. The chain is built from TRBV30 and TRBJ1-2; D gene unclear. The CDR3 extends over 13 amino acids. Trimming took 0 bases from V and 2 from J, leaving 7 bases between them. The germline V gene encodes CDR1 GTSNPN and CDR2 SVGIG (reference sequence). CDR3 nucleotides: TGTGCCTGGAGTGTACAGCTCAACTATGGCTACACCTTC. As protein: CAWSVQLNYGYTF. The entire variable domain, with the rest obtained from reference TRBV30 and TRBJ1-2, is as follows: SQTIHQWPATLVQPVGSPLSLECTVEGTSNPNLYWYRQAAGRGLQLLFYSVGIGQISSEVPQNLSASRPQDRQFILSSKKLLLSDSGFYLCAWSVQLNYGYTFGSGTRLTVV.

This clonotype was observed at least ten times. The chain links TRBV29-1 to TRBJ2-1; tentatively, D is TRBD2 (6 bases). The CDR3 is 14 amino acids. Between the trimmed V and J ends, which lost 3 bases and 1 base, there was a span of 10 bases. Germline V CDR1 and CDR2: SQVTM, ANQGSEA. As DNA, the CDR3 is TGCAGCGTTGATGGAGGGAGGTCCTACAATGAGCAGTTCTTC. Its protein is CSVDGGRSYNEQFF.

This chain joins TRBV28 and TRBJ2-1; unclear D gene. Germline CDR1 is MDHEN and CDR2 is SYDVKM. The CDR3 runs to 16 residues. Trimming took 10 bases from V and 0 from J, leaving 19 bases between them. This CDR3 is CATISLRPSSYNEQFF. CDR3 nucleotides: TGTGCCACGATATCGTTGCGCCCGAGCTCCTACAATGAGCAGTTCTTC.

A word on this clonotype: Its ends do not fully match the called genes, so a read error is possible. This CDR3 is CGGAIGSSYNEQLF. Here the CDR3 DNA reads TGCGGGGGGGCAATCGGGAGCTCCTACAATGAGCAGCTCTTC. This sequence joins TRBV29-1 and TRBJ2-1; tentative D call: TRBD2 (7 bases). Germline V gives CDR1 SQVTM, CDR2 ANQGSEA. This CDR3 comprises 14 residues.

This clonotype showed up many times. The rearrangement joins TRBV7-8 to TRBJ2-5; 12 nucleotides agree with TRBD2. CDR1 and CDR2 from the germline V gene are SGHVS and FQNEAQ. The CDR3 consists of 15 residues. V gave up 4 bases and J gave up 4 bases; unmatched junction bases: 4. In nucleotides, the CDR3 is TGTGCCAGCAGCTCGAGACTAGCGGGAGTAGAGACCCAGTACTTC. Amino acids: CASSSRLAGVETQYF.

This clonotype was observed many times. CDR3 sequence: CASGLEGAEQYF. The DNA of the CDR3 is TGTGCTAGTGGTTTGGAAGGGGCCGAGCAGTACTTC. This chain uses TRBV12-5 with TRBJ2-7, with D possibly TRBD1 on 5 matching bases. The V gene's germline CDR1 is LGHNT and CDR2 FRNRAP. The CDR3 covers 12 residues. Trimming removed 1 base from V and 6 bases from J, with 7 bases in between.

This clonotype was observed at least ten times. CDR3 in DNA: TGTGCCAGCAGCTCCAACAGGGGAGTTATCTATGGCTACACCTTC. Its protein is CASSSNRGVIYGYTF. This chain connects TRBV5-4 to TRBJ1-2, with TRBD1 matching 7 bases. The CDR3 runs to 15 residues. The V and J ends lost 3 bases and 4 bases, in that order; junction bases with no gene match: 9. CDR1 is SGHNT and CDR2 is YYREEE in the germline V gene (reference sequence).

This clonotype was seen only once. The J gene is TRBJ1-6, the V gene TRBV6-5, with D unresolved. V dropped 7 bases and J dropped 9 bases, with 16 bases sitting between them. Germline CDR1 and CDR2: MNHEY and SVGAGI. The CDR3 spans 14 residues. CDR3 residues: CASKRIQESSPLHF. The CDR3, as DNA: TGTGCCAGCAAGCGGATCCAGGAGAGTTCACCCCTCCACTTT.